A selection of T cell receptor beta chains follows, all from one sample in a study of identical twins. Each CDR3 protein gets one entry after TCRdb re-called the 5' RACE reads with MiXCR. The sample includes about 920,000 distinct CDR3 sequences, roughly 12% seen only once; the top ten take about 1.6%. These same records also appear under a second study, on yellow fever vaccine responses in identical twins.

The sequenced material came from PBMCs. Receptors originate from a woman aged 18-29 years in good health. The CDR3 runs from the conserved cysteine through the conserved F or W. The order of the fields is clone size, D gene, J gene, V gene, CDR3 DNA, CDR3 protein. The D gene is left open where the match is weak. Clone size is given for some rows only: seen once, a few or many times, or a class if the clone is expanded.

clone size: many
D gene: -
J gene: TRBJ2-2
V gene: TRBV29-1
CDR3 DNA: TGCAGCGTTGAGGGACAGAACACCGGGGAGCTGTTTTTT
CDR3 protein: CSVEGQNTGELFF

clone size: few
D gene: TRBD2
J gene: TRBJ2-1
V gene: TRBV3-1
CDR3 DNA: TGTGCCAGCAGCCAACTAGCGGGGGTGTTCAATGAGCAGTTCTTC
CDR3 protein: CASSQLAGVFNEQFF

clone size: few
D gene: -
J gene: TRBJ1-2
V gene: TRBV12-3/TRBV12-4
CDR3 DNA: TGTGCCAGCAGTCCCCACCCACAGGGAAGCTATGGCTACACCTTC
CDR3 protein: CASSPHPQGSYGYTF

clone size: -
D gene: TRBD2
J gene: TRBJ2-1
V gene: TRBV7-3
CDR3 DNA: TGTGCCAGCAGCTTGCAGCGGGAGGGCCTCGGAAATGAGCAGTTCTTC
CDR3 protein: CASSLQREGLGNEQFF

clone size: -
D gene: -
J gene: TRBJ2-5
V gene: TRBV18
CDR3 DNA: TGTGCCAGCTCACCTCGGGACTTTTGGGAGACCCAGTACTTC
CDR3 protein: CASSPRDFWETQYF

clone size: -
D gene: -
J gene: TRBJ2-7
V gene: TRBV2
CDR3 DNA: TGTGCCAGCAGCGCCCAGACCTACGAGCAGTACTTC
CDR3 protein: CASSAQTYEQYF

clone size: -
D gene: -
J gene: TRBJ2-3
V gene: TRBV7-9
CDR3 DNA: TGTGCCGGGGTGGTCGCAGATACGCAGTATTTT
CDR3 protein: CAGVVADTQYF

clone size: many
D gene: TRBD2
J gene: TRBJ2-7
V gene: TRBV3-1
CDR3 DNA: TGTGCCAGCAGCCAAGATCTGGCGGGAGGTACCTACGAGCAGTACTTC
CDR3 protein: CASSQDLAGGTYEQYF

clone size: few
D gene: -
J gene: TRBJ2-6
V gene: TRBV10-3
CDR3 DNA: TGTGCCATCAGTGAGTCGACGGGGGCCAACGTCCTGACTTTC
CDR3 protein: CAISESTGANVLTF

clone size: few
D gene: -
J gene: TRBJ2-7
V gene: TRBV7-9
CDR3 DNA: TGTGCCAGCAGCTGGGGACAATCCGCCTCTAACGAGCAGTACTTC
CDR3 protein: CASSWGQSASNEQYF

clone size: -
D gene: -
J gene: TRBJ2-1
V gene: TRBV21-1
CDR3 DNA: TGTGCCAGCAGTTATCCCCACGTTAGCGGGAGGGCTGAGGCTGGGGGCAATGAGCAGTTCTTC
CDR3 protein: CASSYPHVSGRAEAGGNEQFF

clone size: few
D gene: -
J gene: TRBJ2-3
V gene: TRBV24-1
CDR3 DNA: TGTGCCACCAGTGACTCCGCAGGGGGGTTGGATACGCAGTATTTT
CDR3 protein: CATSDSAGGLDTQYF

clone size: -
D gene: -
J gene: TRBJ2-3
V gene: TRBV9
CDR3 DNA: TGTGCCAGCAGCGTAGTAATACAAACCACAGATACGCAGTATTTT
CDR3 protein: CASSVVIQTTDTQYF

clone size: -
D gene: -
J gene: TRBJ2-5
V gene: TRBV6-2/TRBV6-3
CDR3 DNA: TGTGCCAGCAGACCCAACCGGGGGCCCCAAGAGACCCAGTACTTC
CDR3 protein: CASRPNRGPQETQYF

clone size: -
D gene: TRBD1
J gene: TRBJ1-2
V gene: TRBV6-1
CDR3 DNA: TGTGCCAGCACCAAGACAGGGGGCAACTATGGCTACACCTTC
CDR3 protein: CASTKTGGNYGYTF

clone size: few
D gene: TRBD2
J gene: TRBJ2-7
V gene: TRBV20-1
CDR3 DNA: TGCAGTGCTGAACTCCATCTAGCGGGATCCTCCTACGAGCAGTACTTC
CDR3 protein: CSAELHLAGSSYEQYF

clone size: few
D gene: -
J gene: TRBJ1-1
V gene: TRBV2
CDR3 DNA: TGTGCCAGCAGTGATAAGGGAGGCTGGAACACTGAAGCTTTCTTT
CDR3 protein: CASSDKGGWNTEAFF

clone size: few
D gene: -
J gene: TRBJ2-3
V gene: TRBV19
CDR3 DNA: TGTGCCAGTAGTTATGATACCGGGGATTTGGGCGCAGATACGCAGTATTTT
CDR3 protein: CASSYDTGDLGADTQYF

clone size: -
D gene: -
J gene: TRBJ2-2
V gene: TRBV7-6
CDR3 DNA: TGTGCCAGCAGCCGCGGGGCACCGAACACCGGGGAGCTGTTTTTT
CDR3 protein: CASSRGAPNTGELFF

clone size: -
D gene: -
J gene: TRBJ2-4
V gene: TRBV4-1
CDR3 DNA: TGCGCCAGCAGCCCGAACCCGCCCGAGGGATGGAACATTCAGTACTTC
CDR3 protein: CASSPNPPEGWNIQYF

clone size: -
D gene: -
J gene: TRBJ2-1
V gene: TRBV7-9
CDR3 DNA: TGTGCCAGCAGCCCGGAGACGGCACCCTACAATGAGCAGTTCTTC
CDR3 protein: CASSPETAPYNEQFF

clone size: few
D gene: -
J gene: TRBJ2-3
V gene: TRBV20-1
CDR3 DNA: TGCAGTGCTAGTGAGAAAGGACTTCTTCCACGAGATACGCAGTATTTT
CDR3 protein: CSASEKGLLPRDTQYF

clone size: many
D gene: -
J gene: TRBJ2-1
V gene: TRBV20-1
CDR3 DNA: TGCAGTGCTAGAGGGCAGGTGGGATACAATGAGCAGTTCTTC
CDR3 protein: CSARGQVGYNEQFF

clone size: -
D gene: TRBD1
J gene: TRBJ2-7
V gene: TRBV10-3
CDR3 DNA: TGTGCCATCAGGGGACAGTCCTACGAGCAGTACTTC
CDR3 protein: CAIRGQSYEQYF

clone size: -
D gene: TRBD1
J gene: TRBJ1-1
V gene: TRBV12-3/TRBV12-4
CDR3 DNA: TGTGCCAGCAGCCCTCGGACAGGGGAGGGTCACACTGAAGCTTTCTTT
CDR3 protein: CASSPRTGEGHTEAFF

clone size: few
D gene: -
J gene: TRBJ2-1
V gene: TRBV3-1
CDR3 DNA: TGTGCCACTGGGGCGGACCCCCTCGGTTATAATGAGCAGTTCTTC
CDR3 protein: CATGADPLGYNEQFF

clone size: few
D gene: -
J gene: TRBJ2-2
V gene: TRBV20-1
CDR3 DNA: TGCAGTGCTAGAAGTCGTCACTTGAACACCGGGGAGCTGTTTTTT
CDR3 protein: CSARSRHLNTGELFF

clone size: few
D gene: -
J gene: TRBJ1-6
V gene: TRBV5-1
CDR3 DNA: TGCGCCAGCAGCTTGGGTATCCTAACCAATTCACCCCTCCACTTT
CDR3 protein: CASSLGILTNSPLHF

clone size: few
D gene: TRBD1
J gene: TRBJ1-2
V gene: TRBV13
CDR3 DNA: TGTGCCAGCAGCTTAAGACCGGACAGGGGGTCGAATGGCTACACCTTC
CDR3 protein: CASSLRPDRGSNGYTF

clone size: few
D gene: -
J gene: TRBJ2-7
V gene: TRBV4-1
CDR3 DNA: TGCGCCAGCAGCCAAGGAACGGCAAGCTCCTACGAGCAGTACTTC
CDR3 protein: CASSQGTASSYEQYF

clone size: -
D gene: TRBD1
J gene: TRBJ2-5
V gene: TRBV5-1
CDR3 DNA: TGCGCCAGCAGCTTGGTGGGACAGGGAATCGAGACCCAGTACTTC
CDR3 protein: CASSLVGQGIETQYF

clone size: few
D gene: -
J gene: TRBJ2-4
V gene: TRBV12-3/TRBV12-4
CDR3 DNA: TGTGCCAGCAGTTTTTCATTGGTGCGGGTGTGGCCCCTATTGGACAAAAACATTCAGTACTTC
CDR3 protein: CASSFSLVRVWPLLDKNIQYF

clone size: few
D gene: TRBD2
J gene: TRBJ2-5
V gene: TRBV12-3/TRBV12-4
CDR3 DNA: TGTGCCACCCCGGGACTACTTCGAGAGACCCAGTACTTC
CDR3 protein: CATPGLLRETQYF